These 2 T cell receptor beta chains originate from one sample sequenced in a study of blood T cells in healthy people across ages. A J-beta primer mix and a sample-barcoded 5' primer were used in a second PCR of about 7 to 12 cycles. TCRdb itself ran the 5' RACE reads through MiXCR, one entry per CDR3 protein. The profile shows 650,000 to 1,000,000 distinct CDR3 sequences, under 40% of them singletons. Sequences were obtained from blood. The source of these receptors is a man younger than 35 in good health.

This clonotype was detected many times. J is TRBJ2-5 and V is TRBV10-3; 9 positions match TRBD1. This CDR3 is 12 amino acids long. Trimming cost V 6 bases and J 5 bases; bases outside gene matches: 1. The V gene's germline CDR1 is ENHRY and CDR2 SYGVKD. The CDR3 is CAIRGTGETQYF. The CDR3 DNA reads as TGTGCCATCAGGGGGACAGGGGAGACCCAGTACTTC.

This clonotype appeared a few times. The gene calls are TRBV7-2 and TRBJ2-7; D not resolved. Germline V lookup: CDR1 SGHTA, CDR2 FQGNSA. The CDR3 loop spans 15 amino acids. V lost 1 base and J lost 4, with 14 bases in between. DNA for the CDR3: TGTGCCAGCAGCTTAGGGCTCTCCACGACTTACGAGCAGTACTTC. Amino acids: CASSLGLSTTYEQYF.